The 2 T cell receptor beta chains reported below all come from one sample, sequenced in a study of blood T cells in healthy people across ages. A second PCR, run for roughly 7 to 12 cycles, used a sample-barcoded 5' primer plus a J-beta primer mix. MiXCR, applied by TCRdb to the 5' RACE reads, yields one record per CDR3 protein. The data contain approximately 2,000,000 distinct CDR3 sequences, 39% of them singletons. What was sequenced was blood. These receptors were taken from a human donor in good health.

This sequence joins TRBV15 and TRBJ2-2, with TRBD1 matching over 10 bases. Germline V gene lookup returns CDR1 LNHNV and CDR2 YYDKDF (reference sequence). Trimming removed 4 bases from V and 15 bases from J; junction bases left unmatched: 14. The CDR3 has 15 residues. CDR3 coding DNA: TGTGCCACCAGCAATGGGGACTCCGGGACAGGGGTGTTGTTTTTT. Translating it yields CATSNGDSGTGVLFF.

The chain uses TRBV29-1 and TRBJ1-6; a weak D match, TRBD1 (6 bases). This CDR3 spans 13 amino acids. Germline values: CDR1 SQVTM, CDR2 ANQGSEA. Trimming left V 7 bases short and J 9 bases short, with 16 bases between. CDR3 protein: CSAARDTGSPLHF. The CDR3, as DNA: TGCAGCGCCGCGAGGGACACAGGTTCACCCCTCCACTTT.